This TCR beta chain was found in a study of sequential checkpoint blockade in melanoma. Study context: Patients were randomized 1:1 to nivolumab-then-ipilimumab or ipilimumab-then-nivolumab first-line. Each arm's sequence ended with maintenance nivolumab.

Stated treatment: randomized to nivolumab then ipilimumab (arm A) or the reverse (arm B). None of the patients previously received DNA-damaging chemotherapy. Using immunoSEQ multiplex PCR, the repertoire was profiled, and TCRdb retains in-frame clones only, with some absent. Found here are 20,000 to 25,000 clones, roughly 86% of them singletons; the top ten hold 11%. V was trimmed by 1 base and J by 6 bases, leaving 12 bases between them. This CDR3 is built from 14 residues. Germline CDR1 and CDR2: LNHNV and YYDKDF (reference sequence). This rearrangement joins TRBV15 to TRBJ1-1; possible D gene TRBD1, 6 bases. Sequenced here: CD8+ T cells sorted from blood (inferred from file names), sampled from a patient given nivolumab and ipilimumab in sequence. The clonotype originates from a human donor with melanoma. The CDR3 sequence: CATSRGQGIPEAFF. The CDR3 region has the DNA TGTGCCACCAGCAGAGGGCAGGGGATCCCTGAAGCTTTCTTT.